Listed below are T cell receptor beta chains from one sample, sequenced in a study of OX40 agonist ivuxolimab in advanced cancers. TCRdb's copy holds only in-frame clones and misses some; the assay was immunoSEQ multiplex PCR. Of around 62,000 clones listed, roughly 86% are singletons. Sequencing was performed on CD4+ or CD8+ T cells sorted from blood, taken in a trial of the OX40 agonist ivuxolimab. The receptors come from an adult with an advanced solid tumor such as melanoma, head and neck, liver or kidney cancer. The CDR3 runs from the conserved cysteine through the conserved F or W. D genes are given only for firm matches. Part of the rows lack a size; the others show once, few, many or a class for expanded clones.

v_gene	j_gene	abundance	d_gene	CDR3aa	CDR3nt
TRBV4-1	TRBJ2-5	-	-	CASSRLGMWQETQYF	TGCGCCAGCAGCCGCCTCGGAATGTGGCAGGAGACCCAGTACTTC
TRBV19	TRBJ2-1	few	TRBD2	CASSIPLAGNQDEQFF	TGTGCCAGTAGTATTCCGCTAGCGGGAAATCAGGATGAGCAGTTCTTC
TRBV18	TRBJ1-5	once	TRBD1	CASSQDRDSNQPQHF	TGTGCCAGCTCACAAGACCGGGACAGTAATCAGCCCCAGCATTTT
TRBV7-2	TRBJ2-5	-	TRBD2	CASSLGSSGKQETQYF	TGTGCCAGCAGCTTAGGTTCTAGCGGGAAGCAAGAGACCCAGTACTTC
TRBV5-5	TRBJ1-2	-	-	CASSQGRGINYGYTF	TGTGCCAGCAGCCAGGGGAGGGGAATTAACTATGGCTACACCTTC
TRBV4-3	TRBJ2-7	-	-	CASSQDRVSEQYF	TGCGCCAGCAGCCAAGATCGGGTTTCCGAGCAGTACTTC
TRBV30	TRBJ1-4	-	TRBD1	CAWTQGATNEKLFF	TGTGCCTGGACCCAGGGGGCAACTAATGAAAAACTGTTTTTT
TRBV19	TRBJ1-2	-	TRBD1	CASSIFPGGNYGYTF	TGTGCCAGTAGTATTTTTCCAGGGGGGAACTATGGCTACACCTTC
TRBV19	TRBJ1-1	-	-	CASSMTPGMNTEAFF	TGTGCCAGTAGTATGACCCCGGGCATGAACACTGAAGCTTTCTTT
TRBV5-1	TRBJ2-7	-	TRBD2	CASSFRVLAGGYEQYF	TGCGCCAGCAGCTTTAGGGTACTAGCGGGAGGGTACGAGCAGTACTTC
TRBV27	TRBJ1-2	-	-	CASSPRGNYGYTF	TGTGCCAGCAGTCCAAGGGGGAACTATGGCTACACCTTC
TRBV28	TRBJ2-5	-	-	CASRYQETQYF	TGTGCCAGCAGGTATCAAGAGACCCAGTACTTC
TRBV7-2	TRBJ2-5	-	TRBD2	CASSSGLAGGWETQYF	TGTGCCAGCAGCTCCGGACTAGCGGGAGGGTGGGAGACCCAGTACTTC
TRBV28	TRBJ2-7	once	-	CASSLHDGGWIYEQYF	TGTGCCAGCAGTTTACACGATGGAGGGTGGATATACGAGCAGTACTTC
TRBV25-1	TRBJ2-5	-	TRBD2	CASSEWGGGNQETQYF	TGTGCCAGCAGTGAATGGGGGGGAGGGAACCAAGAGACCCAGTACTTC
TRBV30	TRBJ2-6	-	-	CAWDPSGSGANVLTF	TGTGCCTGGGACCCCTCAGGGTCTGGGGCCAACGTCCTGACTTTC
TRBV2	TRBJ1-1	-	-	CASSYDSEAFF	TGTGCCAGCAGTTATGACAGTGAAGCTTTCTTT
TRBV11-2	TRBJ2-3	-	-	CASSLDPSLVGTQYF	TGTGCCAGCAGCTTAGACCCTAGTTTGGTGGGTACGCAGTATTTT
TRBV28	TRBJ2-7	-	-	CASSLPSIYEQYF	TGTGCCAGCAGTTTACCAAGCATCTACGAGCAGTACTTC
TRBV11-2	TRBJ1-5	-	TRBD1	CASSQDRDQPQHF	TGTGCCAGCAGCCAGGACAGGGACCAGCCCCAGCATTTT
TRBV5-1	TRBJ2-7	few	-	CASSSGGSSYEQYF	TGCGCCAGCAGTTCCGGCGGAAGCTCCTACGAGCAGTACTTC
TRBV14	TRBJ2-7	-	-	CANSRGHFYEQYF	TGTGCCAACAGCCGCGGACACTTCTACGAGCAGTACTTC
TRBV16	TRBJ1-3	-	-	CASSQYTGNTIYF	TGTGCCAGCAGCCAATATACCGGAAACACCATATATTTT
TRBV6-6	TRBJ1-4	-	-	CASSPLWGGKLFF	TGTGCCAGCAGTCCGTTATGGGGGGGAAAACTGTTTTTT
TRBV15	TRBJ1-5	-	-	CATSRDGRGEGRGWINQPQHF	TGTGCCACCAGCAGAGATGGTAGGGGGGAGGGACGAGGTTGGATTAATCAGCCCCAGCATTTT
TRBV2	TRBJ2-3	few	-	CASSELGGARTDTQYF	TGTGCCAGCAGTGAATTGGGCGGAGCCCGCACAGATACGCAGTATTTT
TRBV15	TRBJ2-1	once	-	CATSLDRRGSEQFF	TGTGCCACCAGCTTGGATAGGAGGGGGTCGGAGCAGTTCTTC
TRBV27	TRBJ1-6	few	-	CASSWGAAGTPLHF	TGTGCCAGCAGTTGGGGGGCGGCGGGCACACCCCTCCACTTT
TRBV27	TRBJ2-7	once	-	CASSSLRGEQYF	TGTGCCAGCAGTTCCTTACGAGGCGAGCAGTACTTC
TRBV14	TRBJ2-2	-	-	CASETLGGGELFF	TGTGCCAGCGAAACTCTAGGTGGCGGGGAGCTGTTTTTT
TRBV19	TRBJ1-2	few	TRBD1	CASRPSGRGRALYGYTF	TGTGCCAGTAGGCCCTCGGGCAGGGGGCGGGCCCTCTATGGCTACACCTTC
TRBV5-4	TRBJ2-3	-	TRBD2	CASSWGAGGSTDTQYF	TGTGCCAGCAGCTGGGGTGCGGGAGGGAGCACAGATACGCAGTATTTT
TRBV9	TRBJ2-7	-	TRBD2	CASSVGGGRPGEQYF	TGTGCCAGCAGCGTAGGTGGCGGGAGACCAGGCGAGCAGTACTTC
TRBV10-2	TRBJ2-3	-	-	CASSESGLTRTTDTQYF	TGCGCCAGCAGTGAGTCGGGACTGACCAGAACAACAGATACGCAGTATTTT
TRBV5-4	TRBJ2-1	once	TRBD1	CASSLTGADEQFF	TGTGCCAGCAGCCTGACAGGGGCGGATGAGCAGTTCTTC
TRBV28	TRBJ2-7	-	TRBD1	CASSPWGTGSSYEQYF	TGTGCCAGCAGCCCGTGGGGGACAGGGAGCTCCTACGAGCAGTACTTC
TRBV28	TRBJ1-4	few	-	CASSTLATNEKLFF	TGTGCCAGCAGTACGTTGGCGACTAATGAAAAACTGTTTTTT
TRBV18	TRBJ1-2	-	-	CASSPTLPGTAQRSYGYTF	TGTGCCAGCTCACCGACCCTTCCAGGGACGGCTCAACGGAGCTATGGCTACACCTTC
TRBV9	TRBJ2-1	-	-	CASSVASRNNEQFF	TGTGCCAGCAGCGTAGCCAGCCGTAACAATGAGCAGTTCTTC
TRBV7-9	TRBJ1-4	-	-	CASSAYLQVREKLFF	TGTGCCAGCAGCGCTTACCTACAGGTGCGGGAAAAACTGTTTTTT
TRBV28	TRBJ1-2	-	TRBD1	CASSLSTGFNYGYTF	TGTGCCAGCAGTTTATCGACAGGGTTTAACTATGGCTACACCTTC
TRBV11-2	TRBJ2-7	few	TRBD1	CASSRTGYYEQYF	TGTGCCAGCAGCCGGACAGGATACTACGAGCAGTACTTC
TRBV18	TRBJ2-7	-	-	CASSPLPDSFEQYF	TGTGCCAGCTCACCCCTCCCCGATAGCTTCGAGCAGTACTTC
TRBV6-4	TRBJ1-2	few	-	CASREAGSDGYTF	TGTGCCAGCAGGGAGGCAGGGAGTGACGGCTACACCTTC
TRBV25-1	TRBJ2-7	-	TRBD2	CASSEAGVSYEQYF	TGTGCCAGCAGTGAAGCGGGAGTCTCCTACGAGCAGTACTTC
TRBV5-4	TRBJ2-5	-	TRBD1	CASSQYGQGQETQYF	TGTGCCAGCAGTCAGTATGGACAGGGCCAAGAGACCCAGTACTTC
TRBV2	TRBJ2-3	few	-	CASRGGLGTDTQYF	TGTGCCAGCAGAGGGGGGCTGGGCACAGATACGCAGTATTTT
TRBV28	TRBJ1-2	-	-	CASNRNGGYTF	TGTGCCAGCAATAGGAATGGGGGCTACACCTTC
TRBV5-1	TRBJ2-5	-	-	CASSLPTGQETQYF	TGCGCCAGCAGCTTACCGACAGGCCAAGAGACCCAGTACTTC
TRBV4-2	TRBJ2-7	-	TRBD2	CASSQWTSGYEQYF	TGTGCCAGCAGCCAGTGGACTAGCGGCTACGAGCAGTACTTC
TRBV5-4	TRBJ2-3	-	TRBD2	CASSRASGDTDTQYF	TGTGCCAGCAGCAGAGCTAGCGGAGACACAGATACGCAGTATTTT
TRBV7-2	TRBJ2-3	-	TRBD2	CASSLVPGLAGTDTQYF	TGTGCCAGCAGCTTAGTACCGGGACTAGCGGGGACAGATACGCAGTATTTT
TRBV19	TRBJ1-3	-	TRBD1	CASSQQGASGNTIYF	TGTGCCAGTAGTCAACAGGGGGCATCTGGAAACACCATATATTTT